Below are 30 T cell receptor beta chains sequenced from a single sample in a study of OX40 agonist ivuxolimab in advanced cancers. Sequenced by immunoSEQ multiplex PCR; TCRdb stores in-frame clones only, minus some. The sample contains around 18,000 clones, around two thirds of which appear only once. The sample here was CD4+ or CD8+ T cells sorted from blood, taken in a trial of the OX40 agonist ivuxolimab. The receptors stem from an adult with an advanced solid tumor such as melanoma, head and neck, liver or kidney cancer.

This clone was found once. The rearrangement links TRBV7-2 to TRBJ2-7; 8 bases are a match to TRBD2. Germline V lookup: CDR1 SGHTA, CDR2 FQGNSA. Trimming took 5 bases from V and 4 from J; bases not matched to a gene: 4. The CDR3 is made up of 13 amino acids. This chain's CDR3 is CASSGGGRYEQYF. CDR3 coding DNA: TGTGCCAGCAGCGGGGGCGGGAGGTACGAGCAGTACTTC.

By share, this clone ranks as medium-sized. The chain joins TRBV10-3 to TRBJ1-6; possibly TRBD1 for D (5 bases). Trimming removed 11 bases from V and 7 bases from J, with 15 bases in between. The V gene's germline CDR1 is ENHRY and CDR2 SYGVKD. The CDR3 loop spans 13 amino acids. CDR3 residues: CAYGTGENSPLHF. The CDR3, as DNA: TGTGCCTACGGGACGGGGGAGAATTCACCCCTCCACTTT.

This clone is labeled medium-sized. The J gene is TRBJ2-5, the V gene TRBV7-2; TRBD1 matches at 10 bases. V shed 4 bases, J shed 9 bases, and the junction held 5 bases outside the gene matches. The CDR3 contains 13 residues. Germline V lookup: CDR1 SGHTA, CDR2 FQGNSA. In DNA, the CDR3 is TGTGCCAGCAGCTCGGGACAGGGGAGGCCCCAGTACTTC. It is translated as CASSSGQGRPQYF.

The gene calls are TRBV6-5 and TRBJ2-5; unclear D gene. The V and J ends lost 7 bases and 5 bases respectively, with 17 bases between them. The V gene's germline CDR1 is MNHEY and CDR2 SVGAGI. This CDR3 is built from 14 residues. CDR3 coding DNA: TGTGCCAGCAAACCCAGTAGGGCGTGGGAGACCCAGTACTTC. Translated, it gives CASKPSRAWETQYF.

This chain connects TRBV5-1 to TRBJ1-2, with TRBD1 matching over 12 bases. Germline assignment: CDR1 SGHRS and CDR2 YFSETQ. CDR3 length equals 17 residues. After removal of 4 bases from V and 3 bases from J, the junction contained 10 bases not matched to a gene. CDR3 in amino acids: CASSLGTGGVDYYGYTF. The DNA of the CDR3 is TGCGCCAGCAGCCTCGGGACAGGGGGCGTAGATTACTATGGCTACACCTTC.

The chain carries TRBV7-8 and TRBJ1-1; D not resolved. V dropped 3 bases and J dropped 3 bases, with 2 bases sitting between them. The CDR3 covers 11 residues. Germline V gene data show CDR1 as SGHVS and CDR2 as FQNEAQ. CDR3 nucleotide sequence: TGTGCCAGCAGCTTTGACACTGAAGCTTTCTTT. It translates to CASSFDTEAFF.

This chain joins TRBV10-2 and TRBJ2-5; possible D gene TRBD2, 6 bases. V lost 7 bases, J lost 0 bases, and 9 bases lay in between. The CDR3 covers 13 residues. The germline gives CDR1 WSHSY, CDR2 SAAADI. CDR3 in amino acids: CASKEGYQETQYF. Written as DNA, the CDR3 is TGCGCCAGCAAGGAGGGATACCAAGAGACCCAGTACTTC.

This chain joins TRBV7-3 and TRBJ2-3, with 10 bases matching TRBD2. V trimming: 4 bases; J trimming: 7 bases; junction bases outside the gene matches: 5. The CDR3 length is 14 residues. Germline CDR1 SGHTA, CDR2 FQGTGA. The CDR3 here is CASSSLAGENTQYF. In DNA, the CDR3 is TGTGCCAGCAGCTCGCTAGCGGGAGAAAATACGCAGTATTTT. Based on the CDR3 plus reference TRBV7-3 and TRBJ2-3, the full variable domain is GAGVSQTPSNKVTEKGKYVELRCDPISGHTALYWYRQSLGQGPEFLIYFQGTGAADDSGLPNDRFFAVRPEGSVSTLKIQRTERGDSAVYLCASSSLAGENTQYFGPGTRLTVL.

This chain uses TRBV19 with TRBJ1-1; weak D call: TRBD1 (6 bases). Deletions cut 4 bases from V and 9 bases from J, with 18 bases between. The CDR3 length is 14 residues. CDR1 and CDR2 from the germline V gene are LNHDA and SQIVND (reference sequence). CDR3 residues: CASSTLDSLVKAFF. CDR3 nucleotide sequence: TGTGCCAGTAGTACTTTGGACAGCCTAGTTAAAGCTTTCTTT.

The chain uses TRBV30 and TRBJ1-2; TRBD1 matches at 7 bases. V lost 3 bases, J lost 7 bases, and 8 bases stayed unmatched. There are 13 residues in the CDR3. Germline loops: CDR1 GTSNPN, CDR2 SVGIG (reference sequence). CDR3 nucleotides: TGTGCCTGGAGGCCAACAGGGGCCATTGGCTACACCTTC. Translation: CAWRPTGAIGYTF.

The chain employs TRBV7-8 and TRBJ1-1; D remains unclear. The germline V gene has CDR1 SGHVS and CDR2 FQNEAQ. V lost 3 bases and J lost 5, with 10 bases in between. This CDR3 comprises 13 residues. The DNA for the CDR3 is TGTGCCAGCAGCTTCGAGGGCGCGACTGAAGCTTTCTTT. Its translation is CASSFEGATEAFF.

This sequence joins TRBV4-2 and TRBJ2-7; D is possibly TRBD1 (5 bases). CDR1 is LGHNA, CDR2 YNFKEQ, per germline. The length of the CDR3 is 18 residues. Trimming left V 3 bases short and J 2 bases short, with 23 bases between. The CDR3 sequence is CASSQESRLGQRPYEQYF. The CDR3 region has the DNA TGTGCCAGCAGCCAGGAGTCTAGACTGGGGCAGAGGCCCTACGAGCAGTACTTC.

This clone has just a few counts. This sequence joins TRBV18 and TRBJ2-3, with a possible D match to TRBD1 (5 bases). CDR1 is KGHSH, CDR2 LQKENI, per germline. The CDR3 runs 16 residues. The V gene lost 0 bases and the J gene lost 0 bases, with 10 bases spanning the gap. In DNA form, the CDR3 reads TGTGCCAGCTCACCACCGGGGCAGGCTAGCACAGATACGCAGTATTTT. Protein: CASSPPGQASTDTQYF.

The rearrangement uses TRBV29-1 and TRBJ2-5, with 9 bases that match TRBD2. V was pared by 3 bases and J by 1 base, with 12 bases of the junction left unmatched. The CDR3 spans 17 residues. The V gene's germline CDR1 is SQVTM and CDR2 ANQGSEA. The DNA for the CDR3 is TGCAGCGTTGACTGGGCTAGCGGGACTAGTTTCCAAGAGACCCAGTACTTC. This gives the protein CSVDWASGTSFQETQYF.

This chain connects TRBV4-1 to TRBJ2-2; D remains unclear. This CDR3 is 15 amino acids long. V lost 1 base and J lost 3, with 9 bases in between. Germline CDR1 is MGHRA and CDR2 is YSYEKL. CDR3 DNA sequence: TGCGCCAGCAGCCAAGTCTCGGGTTACACCGGGGAGCTGTTTTTT. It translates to CASSQVSGYTGELFF.

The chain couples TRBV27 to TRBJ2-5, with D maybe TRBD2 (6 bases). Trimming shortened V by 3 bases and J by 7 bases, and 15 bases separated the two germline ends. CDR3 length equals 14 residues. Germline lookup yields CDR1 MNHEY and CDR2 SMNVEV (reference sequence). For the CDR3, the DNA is TGTGCCAGCAGTTTCGGTAGCGGTTTAGGGACCCAGTACTTC. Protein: CASSFGSGLGTQYF.

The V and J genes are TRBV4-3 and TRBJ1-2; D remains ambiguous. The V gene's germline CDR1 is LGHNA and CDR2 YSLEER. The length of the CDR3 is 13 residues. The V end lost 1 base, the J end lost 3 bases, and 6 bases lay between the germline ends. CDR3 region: CASSQGGDYGYTF. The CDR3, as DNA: TGCGCCAGCAGCCAAGGAGGAGACTATGGCTACACCTTC.

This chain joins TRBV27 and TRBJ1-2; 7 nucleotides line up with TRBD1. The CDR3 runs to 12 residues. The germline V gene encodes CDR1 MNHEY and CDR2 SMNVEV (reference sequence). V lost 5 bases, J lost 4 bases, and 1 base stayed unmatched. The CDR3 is CASSGTAYGYTF. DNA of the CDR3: TGTGCCAGCAGTGGGACAGCCTATGGCTACACCTTC.

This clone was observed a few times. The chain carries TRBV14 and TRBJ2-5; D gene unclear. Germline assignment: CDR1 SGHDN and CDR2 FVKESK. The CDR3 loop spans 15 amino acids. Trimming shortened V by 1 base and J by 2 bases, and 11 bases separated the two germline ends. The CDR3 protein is CASSQASDQQETQYF. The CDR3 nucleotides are TGTGCCAGCAGCCAAGCTTCCGACCAACAAGAGACCCAGTACTTC.

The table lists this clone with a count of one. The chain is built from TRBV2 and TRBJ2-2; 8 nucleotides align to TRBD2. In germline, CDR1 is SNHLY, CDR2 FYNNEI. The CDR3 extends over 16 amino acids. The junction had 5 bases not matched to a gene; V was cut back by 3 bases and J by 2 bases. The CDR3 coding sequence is TGTGCCAGCAGTGACGTGGTAGCGGGAAACACCGGGGAGCTGTTTTTT. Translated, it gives CASSDVVAGNTGELFF.

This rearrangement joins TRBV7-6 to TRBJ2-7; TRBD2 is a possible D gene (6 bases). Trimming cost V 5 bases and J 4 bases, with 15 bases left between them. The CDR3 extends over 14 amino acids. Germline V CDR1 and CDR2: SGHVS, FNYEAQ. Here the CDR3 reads CASSQAPGEYEQYF. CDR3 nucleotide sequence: TGTGCCAGCAGCCAAGCCCCGGGGGAGTACGAGCAGTACTTC. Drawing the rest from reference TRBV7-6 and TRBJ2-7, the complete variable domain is GAGVSQSPRYKVTKRGQDVALRCDPISGHVSLYWYRQALGQGPEFLTYFNYEAQQDKSGLPNDRFSAERPEGSISTLTIQRTEQRDSAMYRCASSQAPGEYEQYFGPGTRLTVT.

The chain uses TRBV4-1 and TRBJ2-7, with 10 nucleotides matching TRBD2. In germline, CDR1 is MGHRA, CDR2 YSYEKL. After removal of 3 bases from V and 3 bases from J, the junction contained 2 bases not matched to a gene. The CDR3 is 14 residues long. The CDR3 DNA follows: TGCGCCAGCAGCCATCGGACTAGCGGCTACGAGCAGTACTTC. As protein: CASSHRTSGYEQYF.

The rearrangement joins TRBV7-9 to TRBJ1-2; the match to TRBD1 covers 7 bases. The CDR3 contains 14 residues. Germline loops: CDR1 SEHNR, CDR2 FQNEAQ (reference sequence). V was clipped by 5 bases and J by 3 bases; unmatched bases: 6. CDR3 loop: CASSPPDRDYGYTF. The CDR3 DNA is TGTGCCAGCAGCCCTCCAGACAGGGACTATGGCTACACCTTC.

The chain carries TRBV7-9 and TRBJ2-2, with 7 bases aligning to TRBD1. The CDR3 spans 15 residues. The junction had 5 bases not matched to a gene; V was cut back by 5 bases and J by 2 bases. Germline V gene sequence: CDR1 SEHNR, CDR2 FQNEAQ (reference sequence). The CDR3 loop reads CASSTRQGNTGELFF. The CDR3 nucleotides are TGTGCCAGCAGCACGAGACAGGGAAACACCGGGGAGCTGTTTTTT. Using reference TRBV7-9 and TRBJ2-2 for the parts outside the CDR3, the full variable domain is DTGVSQNPRHKITKRGQNVTFRCDPISEHNRLYWYRQTLGQGPEFLTYFQNEAQLEKSRLLSDRFSAERPKGSFSTLEIQRTEQGDSAMYLCASSTRQGNTGELFFGEGSRLTVL.

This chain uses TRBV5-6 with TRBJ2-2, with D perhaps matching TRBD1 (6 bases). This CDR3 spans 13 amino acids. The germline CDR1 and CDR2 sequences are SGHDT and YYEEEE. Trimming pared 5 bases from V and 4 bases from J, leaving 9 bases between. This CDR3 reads CASSSGATGELFF. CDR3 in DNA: TGTGCCAGCAGTTCAGGGGCCACCGGGGAGCTGTTTTTT.

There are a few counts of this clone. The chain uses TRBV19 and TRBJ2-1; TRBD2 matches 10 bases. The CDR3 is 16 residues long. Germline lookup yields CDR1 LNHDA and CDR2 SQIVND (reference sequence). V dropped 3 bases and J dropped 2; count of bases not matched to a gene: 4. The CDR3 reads CASSIGAGGAYNEQFF. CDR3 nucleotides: TGTGCCAGTAGTATTGGAGCGGGAGGGGCCTACAATGAGCAGTTCTTC.

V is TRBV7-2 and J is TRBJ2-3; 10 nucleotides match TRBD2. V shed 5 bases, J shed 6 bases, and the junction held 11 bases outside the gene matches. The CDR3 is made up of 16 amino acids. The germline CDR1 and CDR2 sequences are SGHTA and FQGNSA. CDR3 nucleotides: TGTGCCAGCAGCCCCAAAAGCGGGAGGGCCACCGATACGCAGTATTTT. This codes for CASSPKSGRATDTQYF. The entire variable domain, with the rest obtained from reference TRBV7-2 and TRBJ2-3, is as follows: GAGVSQSPSNKVTEKGKDVELRCDPISGHTALYWYRQSLGQGLEFLIYFQGNSAPDKSGLPSDRFSAERTGGSVSTLTIQRTQQEDSAVYLCASSPKSGRATDTQYFGPGTRLTVL.

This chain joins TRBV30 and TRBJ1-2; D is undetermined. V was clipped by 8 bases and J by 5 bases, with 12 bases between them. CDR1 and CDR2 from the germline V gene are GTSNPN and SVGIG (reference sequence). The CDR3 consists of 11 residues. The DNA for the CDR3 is TGTGCCGGTTGGACGGTATATGGCTACACCTTC. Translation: CAGWTVYGYTF.

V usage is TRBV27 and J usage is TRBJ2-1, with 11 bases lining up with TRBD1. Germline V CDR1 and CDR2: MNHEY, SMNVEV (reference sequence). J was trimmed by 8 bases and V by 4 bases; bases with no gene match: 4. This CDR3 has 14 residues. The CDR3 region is CASSSRTGGDEQFF. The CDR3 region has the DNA TGTGCCAGCAGTTCCCGGACAGGGGGCGATGAGCAGTTCTTC.

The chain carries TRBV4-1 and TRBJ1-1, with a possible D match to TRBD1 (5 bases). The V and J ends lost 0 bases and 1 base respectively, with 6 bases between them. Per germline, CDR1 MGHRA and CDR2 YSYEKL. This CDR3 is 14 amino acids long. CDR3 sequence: CASSQDGGNTEAFF. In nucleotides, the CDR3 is TGCGCCAGCAGCCAAGATGGGGGGAACACTGAAGCTTTCTTT.